This T cell receptor (beta chain) stems from a study of shared clonotypes between healthy human individuals. Study in general: A couple of women and a few men aged 18 to 49 made up the donors.

Naive CD8 cells were CD45RO-negative, positively selected for CCR7, excluding terminally differentiated effector memory CD45RA+ cells. Donation came from healthy HIV-negative adults that had no recent acute infections or vaccinations. Trimming took off 3 bases at V and 5 bases at J, with 10 bases between the two ends. This CDR3 has 14 amino acids. Germline values: CDR1 MGHRA, CDR2 YSYEKL. For sorted subsets, approximately 0.2 ug DNA per replicate equaled about 27,000 T cell genomes. Repertoires were generated with immunoSEQ multiplex PCR, while TCRdb's copy carries only in-frame clones and drops some. The table lists just over 2,000,000 clones, approximately 94% of them singletons. As concerns this clone: Different DNA sequences within this sample yield the same CDR3.

The clonotype comes from a man between 18 and 29 years old in good health. This sequence joins TRBV4-1 and TRBJ2-2; weak D call: TRBD1 (6 bases). Material: naive CD8+ T cells sorted from blood. As DNA, the CDR3 is TGCGCCAGCAGCCACTTACAGGGAACCGGGGAGCTGTTTTTT. Its translation: CASSHLQGTGELFF.